The clone carrying this T cell receptor (beta chain) has more than one count but fewer than ten. The antigen is undetermined. TCR beta rearrangements were amplified from peripheral blood genomic DNA. The CDR3 loop spans 15 amino acids. Germline V gene sequence: CDR1 SGHNT, CDR2 YYREEE (reference sequence). The ends lost 3 bases at V and 5 bases at J; junction bases unmatched: 7. These data originate in a study of T cell repertoires in aging, cancer and after chemotherapy. Study-wide background: Clear clonal overlap appeared across healthy donor samples taken over several months to years. Study outcomes and limitations: Healthy donors lost TCR diversity with age mainly through richness, cancer patients through richness and evenness. Immunological memory after chemotherapy cannot be judged from the repertoire data. Age-matched healthy donors had significantly more diverse, less clonal blood TCR repertoires than untreated cancer patients.

Rearranged V-D-J TRB sequences were amplified with a mixed TRB-A/B primer pool. MiXCR was run by TCRdb on the multiplex PCR reads, yielding one entry per CDR3 protein. The sample holds 10,000 to 15,000 distinct CDR3 sequences, approximately 30% seen once. This sequence originates from a human donor in good health. The donor label of this sample is uncertain. Sequenced sample: blood. V is TRBV5-4 and J is TRBJ2-3; TRBD2 matches at 9 bases. The CDR3 here is CASSSLAGGIDTQYF. As DNA, the CDR3 is TGTGCCAGCAGCTCCCTCGCGGGGGGGATAGATACGCAGTATTTT.